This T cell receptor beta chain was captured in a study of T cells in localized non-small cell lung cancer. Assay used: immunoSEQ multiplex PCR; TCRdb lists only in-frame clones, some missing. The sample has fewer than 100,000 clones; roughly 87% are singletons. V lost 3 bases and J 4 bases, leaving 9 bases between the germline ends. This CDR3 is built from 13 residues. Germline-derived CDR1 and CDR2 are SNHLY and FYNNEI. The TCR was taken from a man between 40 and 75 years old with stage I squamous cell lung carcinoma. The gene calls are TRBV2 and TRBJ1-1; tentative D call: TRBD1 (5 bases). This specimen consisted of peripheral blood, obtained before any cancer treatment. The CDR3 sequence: CASSEGGVTEAFF. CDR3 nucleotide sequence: TGTGCCAGCAGTGAGGGGGGAGTCACTGAAGCTTTCTTT.